These 22 T cell receptor beta chains came from one sample sequenced in a study of cytomegalovirus exposure and HLA in healthy donors. Data came from immunoSEQ multiplex PCR; TCRdb stores just in-frame clones and leaves some out. This table has tens of thousands of clones, about nine tenths appearing once. Material: PBMCs. Receptors originate from a man aged 25 to 40 in good health and CMV-seronegative.

This clone was counted between two and nine times. The chain joins TRBV4-2 to TRBJ1-1; 8 bases align to TRBD1. The ends lost 3 bases at V and 2 bases at J; junction bases unmatched: 2. CDR1 is LGHNA and CDR2 is YNFKEQ in the germline V gene. There are 14 residues in the CDR3. DNA of the CDR3: TGTGCCAGCAGCCAGGGACAGGTTAACACTGAAGCTTTCTTT. It codes for CASSQGQVNTEAFF.

This chain joins TRBV6-5 and TRBJ2-5; D is perhaps TRBD1 (5 bases). Germline CDR1 is MNHEY and CDR2 is SVGAGI. Trimming took 5 bases from V and 6 from J, leaving 19 bases between them. This CDR3 contains 15 residues. The CDR3 DNA reads TGTGCCAGCAGTCGATCACAGACAGCCACTCAGACCCAGTACTTC. Translation: CASSRSQTATQTQYF.

V gene TRBV27 combines with J gene TRBJ2-1; 16 bases match TRBD2. V shed 4 bases, J shed 7 bases, and the junction held 4 bases outside the gene matches. Germline lookup yields CDR1 MNHEY and CDR2 SMNVEV (reference sequence). This CDR3 has 16 amino acids. The CDR3 loop is CASSSGGLAGGNEQFF. The CDR3 DNA is TGTGCCAGCAGTTCTGGGGGACTAGCGGGGGGGAATGAGCAGTTCTTC.

This clone came up a few times. This sequence joins TRBV10-1 and TRBJ1-5; D is unclear. V shed 0 bases and J shed 12 bases, with 12 bases lying between them. Germline CDR1 reads WNHNN; CDR2 reads SYGVQD (reference sequence). This CDR3 has 13 amino acids. Here the CDR3 reads CASSESVHANQHF. CDR3 nucleotides: TGCGCCAGCAGTGAGTCTGTACACGCAAACCAGCATTTT.

The V gene is TRBV5-1, the J gene TRBJ1-4; TRBD1 agrees at 10 bases. This CDR3 comprises 16 residues. Per the germline V gene, CDR1 is SGHRS and CDR2 is YFSETQ. V trimming: 5 bases; J trimming: 4 bases; junction bases outside the gene matches: 8. The CDR3 sequence: CASSLRDRGLNEKLFF. CDR3 DNA sequence: TGCGCCAGCAGTCTCCGGGACAGGGGCCTTAATGAAAAACTGTTTTTT. Full variable domain (rest looked up from reference TRBV5-1 and TRBJ1-4): KAGVTQTPRYLIKTRGQQVTLSCSPISGHRSVSWYQQTPGQGLQFLFEYFSETQRNKGNFPGRFSGRQFSNSRSEMNVSTLELGDSALYLCASSLRDRGLNEKLFFGSGTQLSVL.

The genes are TRBV2 and TRBJ2-7, with D perhaps TRBD1 (5 bases). V dropped 3 bases and J dropped 6 bases, with 15 bases sitting between them. Germline loops: CDR1 SNHLY, CDR2 FYNNEI. The CDR3 is made up of 14 amino acids. CDR3 sequence reads: CASSDKSQGIEQYF. The CDR3 nucleotides read TGTGCCAGCAGTGATAAATCGCAGGGTATCGAGCAGTACTTC.

The chain is built from TRBV7-8 and TRBJ2-7; D remains ambiguous. CDR3 length equals 13 residues. Per germline, CDR1 SGHVS and CDR2 FQNEAQ. Trimming cost V 5 bases and J 1 base, with 9 bases left between them. CDR3 sequence reads: CASSPDISYEQYF. DNA for the CDR3: TGTGCCAGCAGCCCAGACATTTCCTACGAGCAGTACTTC.

V gene TRBV5-4 combines with J gene TRBJ1-2; D remains ambiguous. Germline V gene lookup returns CDR1 SGHNT and CDR2 YYREEE (reference sequence). The V and J ends lost 0 bases and 4 bases respectively, with 10 bases between them. The CDR3 extends over 14 amino acids. The CDR3 DNA reads as TGTGCCAGCAGCTTGGAACGGGTGGGCTATGGCTACACCTTC. It specifies CASSLERVGYGYTF.

This clone was picked up one time. This sequence joins TRBV18 and TRBJ2-7, with D perhaps TRBD1 (5 bases). Germline-derived CDR1 and CDR2 are KGHSH and LQKENI. This CDR3 is built from 13 residues. V was cut by 3 bases and J by 5 bases, with 11 bases left in between. The CDR3 DNA sequence: TGTGCCAGCTCACCGGGGTCAGGGAACGAGCAGTACTTC. Translation: CASSPGSGNEQYF.

V usage is TRBV6-6 and J usage is TRBJ2-5; D might be TRBD2 (5 bases). The CDR3 has 15 amino acids. Between the trimmed V and J ends, which lost 4 bases and 4 bases, there was a span of 16 bases. CDR1 and CDR2 (germline): MNHNY, SVGAGI (reference sequence). The CDR3 loop reads CASSFPRERTETQYF. CDR3 bases: TGTGCCAGCAGTTTCCCCCGGGAACGAACAGAGACCCAGTACTTC.

The chain uses TRBV6-1 and TRBJ2-7; 7 nucleotides agree with TRBD1. The trim removed 4 bases at V and 4 bases at J, leaving 7 bases unmatched. Germline V gives CDR1 MNHNS, CDR2 SASEGT. The CDR3 is 14 amino acids. For the CDR3, the DNA is TGTGCCAGCAGTGTTGAGGACAGGTTGTACGAGCAGTACTTC. Translation: CASSVEDRLYEQYF.

The chain couples TRBV4-1 to TRBJ2-1, with 10 nucleotides matching TRBD2. J was trimmed by 0 bases and V by 1 base; bases with no gene match: 6. The CDR3 spans 18 residues. Germline loops: CDR1 MGHRA, CDR2 YSYEKL. CDR3 amino acids: CASSQGVAGGRSYNEQFF. For the CDR3, the DNA is TGCGCCAGCAGCCAAGGGGTAGCGGGGGGCCGCTCCTACAATGAGCAGTTCTTC.

The rearrangement uses TRBV4-1 and TRBJ2-1, with TRBD1 as a possible D gene (5 bases). Per germline, CDR1 MGHRA and CDR2 YSYEKL. CDR3 length: 15 amino acids. With 1 base removed from V and 5 bases from J, the gap between germline ends came to 12 bases. The CDR3 protein is CASSQVQGTNNEQFF. The CDR3 DNA follows: TGCGCCAGCAGCCAAGTGCAGGGTACGAACAATGAGCAGTTCTTC.

V and J are TRBV6-6 and TRBJ1-2, with D unresolved. Germline values: CDR1 MNHNY, CDR2 SVGAGI (reference sequence). The CDR3 totals 15 residues. V shed 5 bases and J shed 0 bases, with 13 bases lying between them. The CDR3 region is CASSILSRANYGYTF. As DNA, the CDR3 is TGTGCCAGCAGTATTTTGAGCCGGGCTAACTATGGCTACACCTTC.

This clone is judged medium-sized. This chain connects TRBV6-1 to TRBJ1-2; D may be TRBD1 (5 bases). V was trimmed by 3 bases and J by 2 bases, leaving 7 bases between them. Looked up from germline, CDR1 is MNHNS and CDR2 is SASEGT. The CDR3 totals 13 residues. Written as DNA, the CDR3 is TGTGCCAGCAGTGAGACAGACAACTATGGCTACACCTTC. This encodes CASSETDNYGYTF.

This clone was picked up a small number of times. This chain joins TRBV7-2 and TRBJ1-2; TRBD1 might be the D (6 bases). The V gene's germline CDR1 is SGHTA and CDR2 FQGNSA. V was pared by 5 bases and J by 1 base, with 8 bases between. The CDR3 spans 13 residues. In DNA form, the CDR3 reads TGTGCCAGCAGCCGCAGGGGTAACTATGGCTACACCTTC. Translating gives CASSRRGNYGYTF.

The chain recombines TRBV6-1 with TRBJ2-4; D might be TRBD2 (5 bases). V was clipped by 0 bases and J by 1 base, with 7 bases between them. Germline CDR1 and CDR2: MNHNS and SASEGT. This CDR3 comprises 15 residues. Here the CDR3 DNA reads TGTGCCAGCAGTGAAGCGCGGGTGGCCAAAAACATTCAGTACTTC. As protein: CASSEARVAKNIQYF.

This clone showed up just once. This sequence joins TRBV4-2 and TRBJ1-2; D not certain. Between the trimmed V and J ends, which lost 0 bases and 7 bases, there was a span of 24 bases. CDR1 LGHNA and CDR2 YNFKEQ come from the germline V gene. The CDR3 covers 18 residues. CDR3 nucleotides: TGTGCCAGCAGCCAAGATGTGCAGACATCCCAAAATCTTGGTGGCTACACCTTC. Translated, it gives CASSQDVQTSQNLGGYTF.

V usage is TRBV5-1 and J usage is TRBJ2-5, with 10 nucleotides matching TRBD2. Germline-derived CDR1 and CDR2 are SGHRS and YFSETQ. V shed 0 bases and J 5 bases; nucleotides not matched to a gene: 4. The length of the CDR3 is 15 residues. DNA for the CDR3: TGCGCCAGCAGCTTGGGGCTAGCGGGGGACGAGACCCAGTACTTC. Residues: CASSLGLAGDETQYF.

The V and J genes are TRBV29-1 and TRBJ2-7; TRBD1 matches at 7 bases. V was pared by 7 bases and J by 2 bases, with 5 bases of the junction left unmatched. Germline loops: CDR1 SQVTM, CDR2 ANQGSEA. This CDR3 contains 12 residues. The CDR3 coding sequence is TGCAGCGGGTCTAGGGGGCCCTACGAGCAGTACTTC. Translating gives CSGSRGPYEQYF.

The genes are TRBV7-6 and TRBJ2-5; D remains ambiguous. V dropped 1 base and J dropped 4 bases, with 4 bases sitting between them. There are 12 residues in the CDR3. Looked up from germline, CDR1 is SGHVS and CDR2 is FNYEAQ. DNA of the CDR3: TGTGCCAGCAGCTTAGTCGTAGAGACCCAGTACTTC. Protein: CASSLVVETQYF.

The V gene is TRBV7-8, the J gene TRBJ1-5, with a weak D call TRBD1 (6 bases). V shed 2 bases and J shed 6 bases, with 11 bases lying between them. CDR3 length equals 14 residues. Germline V lookup: CDR1 SGHVS, CDR2 FQNEAQ. Here the CDR3 reads CASSLQQGTQPQHF. CDR3 in DNA: TGTGCCAGCAGCTTACAACAGGGTACTCAGCCCCAGCATTTT.